Listed below are T cell receptor beta chains from one sample, sequenced in a study of early T cells in non-severe SARS-CoV-2 infection. TCRdb re-called the 5' RACE reads through MiXCR, storing one row per CDR3 protein. The sample comprises tens of thousands of distinct CDR3 sequences, approximately 9% of which are singletons, and 5% to 6.5% rests with the top ten. The sample here was whole blood, taken at baseline. The source of these receptors is an adult who was a healthcare worker with PCR-confirmed SARS-CoV-2 infection or an uninfected control (not recorded which). Each CDR3 is given with its conserved first and last residue.

TRBV5-1 14 CASSLGETSSTQHF
TRBV29-1 13 CSSGDGVADTQYF
TRBV3-1 15 CASRDRDRGRSPLHF
TRBV5-4 14 CASSLQGAEEKLFF
TRBV28 18 CASSLSLTGSGGHYGYTF
TRBV7-8 16 CASSLGDRAGGYGYTF
TRBV20-1 12 CSARPDFYEQYF
TRBV7-9 17 CASSYPPRDLGNTEAFF
TRBV18 16 CASSPLGQPNTGELFF
TRBV30 15 CAWSPPGQENGELFF
TRBV6-1 12 CASRDSNQPQHF
TRBV9 13 CASSVAGQETQYF